What follows are 22 T cell receptor beta chains derived from one specimen sequenced in a study of blood T cells in healthy people across ages. Through a sample-barcoded 5' primer and a J-beta primer mix, a second PCR was run for about 6 to 11 cycles. One entry per CDR3 protein, called by TCRdb with MiXCR from the 5' RACE reads. The table has about 1.6 million distinct CDR3 sequences, about 35% seen once. The sequenced sample consisted of blood. These receptors all come from a woman younger than 45 in good health.

Of note for this clonotype: The junction departs from germline at one end; a sequencing error may be responsible. The CDR3 here is CSASEGGADYDYTF. Written as DNA, the CDR3 is TGCAGTGCTAGTGAGGGGGGCGCGGACTATGACTACACCTTC. This rearrangement joins TRBV20-1 to TRBJ1-2; D might be TRBD1 (6 bases). The CDR3 totals 14 residues. Germline V CDR1 and CDR2: DFQATT, SNEGSKA (reference sequence).

This clonotype turned up a few times. In DNA form, the CDR3 reads TGTGCCAGCAGCTTCAGCAAGGAGAATACGCAGTATTTT. Its protein product is CASSFSKENTQYF. The rearrangement uses TRBV7-3 and TRBJ2-3; D uncertain. V was cut by 3 bases and J by 7 bases, with 11 bases left in between. The germline V gene has CDR1 SGHTA and CDR2 FQGTGA. The CDR3 is made up of 13 amino acids.

This clonotype appeared many times. The chain has TRBV7-2 and TRBJ2-3; D is ambiguous. Trimming cost V 1 base and J 0 bases, with 5 bases left between them. The CDR3 is made up of 14 amino acids. Germline V gene sequence: CDR1 SGHTA, CDR2 FQGNSA. CDR3 in amino acids: CASSLEYSTDTQYF. The CDR3 DNA reads TGTGCCAGCAGCTTAGAGTACAGCACAGATACGCAGTATTTT.

V gene TRBV6-5 combines with J gene TRBJ2-3; D ambiguous. The V and J ends lost 6 bases and 4 bases respectively, with 11 bases between them. The CDR3 is 13 amino acids. Germline V gene sequence: CDR1 MNHEY, CDR2 SVGAGI. This CDR3 is CASRRSGPDTQYF. The CDR3 DNA reads as TGTGCCAGCAGACGGTCGGGTCCAGATACGCAGTATTTT.

In its sample, this clonotype was seen once. The genes are TRBV5-1 and TRBJ2-3; TRBD2 aligns across 8 bases. This CDR3 has 14 amino acids. Looked up from germline, CDR1 is SGHRS and CDR2 is YFSETQ. The V segment lost 1 base and the J segment 9 bases; nucleotides outside the gene matches: 7. The CDR3 nucleotides are TGCGCCAGCAGCTTGAGGGGACTAGAGGACACGCAGTATTTT. The encoded protein is CASSLRGLEDTQYF.

This chain connects TRBV30 to TRBJ1-5; no clear D. V lost 1 base and J 4 bases, leaving 8 bases between the germline ends. The length of the CDR3 is 13 residues. Germline CDR1 is GTSNPN and CDR2 is SVGIG (reference sequence). The CDR3 reads CAWSDVVNQPQHF. As DNA, the CDR3 is TGTGCCTGGAGTGACGTAGTTAATCAGCCCCAGCATTTT.

The V call is TRBV4-1, the J call TRBJ1-5; D is possibly TRBD1 (5 bases). The V end lost 1 base, the J end lost 5 bases, and 12 bases lay between the germline ends. Germline CDR1 reads MGHRA; CDR2 reads YSYEKL. The length of the CDR3 is 15 residues. CDR3 sequence: CASSQAPTDYQPQHF. CDR3 nucleotide sequence: TGCGCCAGCAGCCAAGCCCCGACAGACTATCAGCCCCAGCATTTT.

A few counts support this clonotype. The genes are TRBV28 and TRBJ1-5; no definite D call. The CDR3 covers 15 residues. V was clipped by 6 bases and J by 0 bases, with 12 bases between them. Germline V CDR1 and CDR2: MDHEN, SYDVKM. The CDR3 bases are TGTGCCAGCAGCATCACGCGGGTTAGCAATCAGCCCCAGCATTTT. Translation gives CASSITRVSNQPQHF. The full variable domain, completed using reference TRBV28 and TRBJ1-5, is DVKVTQSSRYLVKRTGEKVFLECVQDMDHENMFWYRQDPGLGLRLIYFSYDVKMKEKGDIPEGYSVSREKKERFSLILESASTNQTSMYLCASSITRVSNQPQHFGDGTRLSIL.

This clonotype was detected ten times or more. The chain carries TRBV12-3 or TRBV12-4 and TRBJ2-1; no reliable D call. V dropped 4 bases and J dropped 8 bases, with 9 bases sitting between them. There are 12 residues in the CDR3. CDR3 nucleotides: TGTGCCAGCAGTTCCCAACGCGATGAGCAGTTCTTC. It codes for CASSSQRDEQFF.

This clonotype was detected only a few times. The chain links TRBV24-1 to TRBJ2-1; a weak D match, TRBD1 (5 bases). CDR1 and CDR2 (germline): KGHDR, SFDVKD. With 5 bases removed from V and 9 bases from J, the gap between germline ends came to 7 bases. CDR3 length: 11 amino acids. CDR3 in amino acids: CATSVGLEQFF. DNA of the CDR3: TGTGCCACCAGTGTGGGGCTTGAGCAGTTCTTC.

The V call is TRBV7-2, the J call TRBJ2-5; D call uncertain. Looked up from germline, CDR1 is SGHTA and CDR2 is FQGNSA. V was clipped by 4 bases and J by 4 bases, with 10 bases between them. The CDR3 extends over 13 amino acids. CDR3 protein: CASSSAPIETQYF. The CDR3 coding sequence is TGTGCCAGCAGCTCGGCCCCTATAGAGACCCAGTACTTC.

This clonotype was seen repeatedly, ten times or more. The J gene is TRBJ1-2, the V gene TRBV7-9; unclear D gene. The V and J ends lost 5 bases and 8 bases respectively, with 15 bases between them. The V gene's germline CDR1 is SEHNR and CDR2 FQNEAQ (reference sequence). The CDR3 is 13 residues long. The CDR3 bases are TGTGCCAGCAGCCCAGCCGGGCGGCGAGGCTACACCTTC. This encodes CASSPAGRRGYTF.

This clonotype has at least ten counts. The rearrangement links TRBV5-1 to TRBJ2-1; no clear D gene. Germline V gives CDR1 SGHRS, CDR2 YFSETQ. CDR3 size: 13 residues. V was shortened by 5 bases and J by 8 bases, with 14 bases between the two germline ends. CDR3 loop: CASRWDLGHEQFF. The DNA for the CDR3 is TGCGCCAGCAGGTGGGATCTCGGCCATGAGCAGTTCTTC.

This clonotype came up many times. The chain employs TRBV6-1 and TRBJ2-4, with 8 bases fitting TRBD1. Germline V gene sequence: CDR1 MNHNS, CDR2 SASEGT. V gave up 1 base and J gave up 1 base; unmatched junction bases: 0. The CDR3 covers 15 residues. The CDR3: CASSEGQGAKNIQYF. The CDR3 DNA reads TGTGCCAGCAGTGAAGGACAGGGGGCCAAAAACATTCAGTACTTC.

This rearrangement joins TRBV12-3 or TRBV12-4 to TRBJ2-3; the D gene is possibly TRBD1 (6 bases). The CDR3 is 14 residues long. Trimming removed 7 bases at V and 0 bases at J, with 11 bases between. The CDR3 reads CASTPGHSTDTQYF. In DNA form, the CDR3 reads TGTGCCAGCACCCCGGGACATAGCACAGATACGCAGTATTTT.

This clonotype was counted only a few times. The rearrangement links TRBV28 to TRBJ2-7, with D perhaps assigned TRBD1 or TRBD2 (5 bases each). This CDR3 region has 16 residues. The V and J ends lost 1 base and 3 bases respectively, with 16 bases between them. Germline V gene data show CDR1 as MDHEN and CDR2 as SYDVKM. This CDR3 is CASSLYPGRLGYEQYF. In nucleotides, the CDR3 is TGTGCCAGCAGTTTATACCCGGGGCGGCTAGGCTACGAGCAGTACTTC.

The rearrangement links TRBV6-1 to TRBJ2-1, with D maybe TRBD1 (6 bases). Trimming left V 1 base short and J 7 bases short, with 14 bases between. CDR1 and CDR2 (germline): MNHNS, SASEGT. CDR3 length: 15 residues. In DNA form, the CDR3 reads TGTGCCAGCAGTGAAGAACAGGGTAATGGTAATGAGCAGTTCTTC. Amino acid sequence: CASSEEQGNGNEQFF.

Only a few counts were recorded for this clonotype. The CDR3 DNA reads TGTGCCAGCAGCTTGGTACAGGCGGCATCCTACGAGCAGTACTTC. Protein product: CASSLVQAASYEQYF. The chain recombines TRBV5-5 with TRBJ2-7, with a tentative D call TRBD1 (5 bases). Per germline, CDR1 SGHKS and CDR2 YYEKEE (reference sequence). Trimming took off 0 bases at V and 1 base at J, with 11 bases between the two ends. This CDR3 region has 15 residues.

This clonotype was detected once. The genes are TRBV20-1 and TRBJ2-7; the D is unclear. Germline V lookup: CDR1 DFQATT, CDR2 SNEGSKA (reference sequence). V was trimmed by 5 bases and J by 12 bases, leaving 26 bases between them. CDR3 size: 14 residues. The CDR3 region is CSALYLVQEKTRYF. CDR3 in DNA: TGCAGTGCTCTGTACTTAGTACAAGAGAAGACCCGGTACTTC.

A few counts support this clonotype. The rearrangement joins TRBV20-1 to TRBJ2-1; TRBD2 is a possible D gene (6 bases). The ends were cut back, 3 bases at V and 6 bases at J, with 12 bases in the middle. Germline CDR1 reads DFQATT; CDR2 reads SNEGSKA (reference sequence). This CDR3 region has 13 residues. The CDR3 spells CSASQRVGNEQFF. Here the CDR3 DNA reads TGCAGTGCTAGTCAGCGGGTCGGCAATGAGCAGTTCTTC.

This clonotype was recorded a few times. V usage is TRBV7-2 and J usage is TRBJ2-7; a possible D gene is TRBD1 (6 bases). The CDR3 contains 15 residues. Per the germline V gene, CDR1 is SGHTA and CDR2 is FQGNSA. V was shortened by 2 bases and J by 2 bases, with 13 bases between the two germline ends. CDR3 amino acids: CASSLYRTEPYEQYF. The CDR3 DNA sequence: TGTGCCAGCAGCTTATATAGGACAGAGCCCTACGAGCAGTACTTC.

This clonotype was found a few times. The chain recombines TRBV20-1 with TRBJ2-5, with D possibly being TRBD2 (5 bases). CDR3 length: 12 residues. CDR1 is DFQATT, CDR2 SNEGSKA, per germline (reference sequence). The germline V and J ends were trimmed by 5 bases and 5 bases, with 12 bases remaining between them. Here the CDR3 DNA reads TGCAGTGCTGGCCGAGCGGTGGAGACCCAGTACTTC. Encoded protein: CSAGRAVETQYF.